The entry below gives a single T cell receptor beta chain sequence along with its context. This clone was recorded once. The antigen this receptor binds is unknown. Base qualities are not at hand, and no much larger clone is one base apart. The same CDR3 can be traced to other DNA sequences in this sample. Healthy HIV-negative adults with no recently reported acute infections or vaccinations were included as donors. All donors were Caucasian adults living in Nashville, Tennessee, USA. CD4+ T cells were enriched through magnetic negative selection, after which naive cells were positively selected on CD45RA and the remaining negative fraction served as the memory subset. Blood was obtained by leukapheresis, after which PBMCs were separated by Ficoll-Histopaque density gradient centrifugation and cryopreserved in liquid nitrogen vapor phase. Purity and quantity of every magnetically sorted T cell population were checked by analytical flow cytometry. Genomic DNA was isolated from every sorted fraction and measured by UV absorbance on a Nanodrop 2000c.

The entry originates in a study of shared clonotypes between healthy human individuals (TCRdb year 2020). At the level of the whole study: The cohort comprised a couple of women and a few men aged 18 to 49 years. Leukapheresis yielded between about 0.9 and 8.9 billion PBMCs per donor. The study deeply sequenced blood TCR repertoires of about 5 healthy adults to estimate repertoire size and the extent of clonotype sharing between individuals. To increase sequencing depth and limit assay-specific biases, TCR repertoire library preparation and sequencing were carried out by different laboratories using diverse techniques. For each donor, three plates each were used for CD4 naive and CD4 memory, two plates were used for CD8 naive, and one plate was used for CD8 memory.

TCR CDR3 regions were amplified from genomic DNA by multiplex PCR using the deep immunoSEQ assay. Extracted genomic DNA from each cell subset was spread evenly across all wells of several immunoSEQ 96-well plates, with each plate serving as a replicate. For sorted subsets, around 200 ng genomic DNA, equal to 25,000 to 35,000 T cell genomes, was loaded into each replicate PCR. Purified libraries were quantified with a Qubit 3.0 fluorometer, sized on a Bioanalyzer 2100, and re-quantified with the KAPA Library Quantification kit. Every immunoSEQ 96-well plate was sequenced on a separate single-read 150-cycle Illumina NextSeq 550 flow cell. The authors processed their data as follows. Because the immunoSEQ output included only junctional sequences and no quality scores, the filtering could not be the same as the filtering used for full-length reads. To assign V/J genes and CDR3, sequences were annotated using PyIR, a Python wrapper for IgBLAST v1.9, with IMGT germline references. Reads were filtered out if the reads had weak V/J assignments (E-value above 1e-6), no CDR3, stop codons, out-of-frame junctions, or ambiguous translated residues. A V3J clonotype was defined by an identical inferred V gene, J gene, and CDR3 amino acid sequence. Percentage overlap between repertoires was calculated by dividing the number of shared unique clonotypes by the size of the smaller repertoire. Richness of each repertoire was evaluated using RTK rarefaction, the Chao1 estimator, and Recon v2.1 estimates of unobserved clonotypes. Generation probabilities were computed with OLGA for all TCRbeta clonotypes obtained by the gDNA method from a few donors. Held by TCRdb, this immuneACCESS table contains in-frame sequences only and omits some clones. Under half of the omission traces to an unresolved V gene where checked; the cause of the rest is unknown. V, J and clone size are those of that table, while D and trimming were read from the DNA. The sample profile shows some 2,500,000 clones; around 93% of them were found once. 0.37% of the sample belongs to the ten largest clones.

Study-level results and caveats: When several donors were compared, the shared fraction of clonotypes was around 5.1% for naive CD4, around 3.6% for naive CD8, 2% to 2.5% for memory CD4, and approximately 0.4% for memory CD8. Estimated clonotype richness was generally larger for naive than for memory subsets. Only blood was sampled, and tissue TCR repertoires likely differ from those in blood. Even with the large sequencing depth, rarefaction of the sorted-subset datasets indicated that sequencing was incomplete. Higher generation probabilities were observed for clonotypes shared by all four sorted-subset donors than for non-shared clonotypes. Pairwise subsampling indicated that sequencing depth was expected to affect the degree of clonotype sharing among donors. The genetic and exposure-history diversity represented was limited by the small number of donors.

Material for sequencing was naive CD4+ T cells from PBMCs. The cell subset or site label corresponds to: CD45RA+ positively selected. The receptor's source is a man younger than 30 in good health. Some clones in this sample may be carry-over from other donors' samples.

The DNA is TGCAGCGTAGGGAGCTCCTACAATGAGCAGTTCTTC. Translated, this is CSVGSSYNEQFF. Recombination linked TRBV29-1 to TRBJ2-1, and TRBD2 may be the D gene, going by 5 matching bases. From the cysteine up to the phenylalanine, the CDR3 has a length of 12 residues. CDR3 DNA only is kept here, 36 bases in frame from base 1. The trim is 6 bases for V and 0 bases for J, with a gap of 6 bases between the germline ends. CDR1 SQVTM and CDR2 ANQGSEA were looked up in the germline V gene.